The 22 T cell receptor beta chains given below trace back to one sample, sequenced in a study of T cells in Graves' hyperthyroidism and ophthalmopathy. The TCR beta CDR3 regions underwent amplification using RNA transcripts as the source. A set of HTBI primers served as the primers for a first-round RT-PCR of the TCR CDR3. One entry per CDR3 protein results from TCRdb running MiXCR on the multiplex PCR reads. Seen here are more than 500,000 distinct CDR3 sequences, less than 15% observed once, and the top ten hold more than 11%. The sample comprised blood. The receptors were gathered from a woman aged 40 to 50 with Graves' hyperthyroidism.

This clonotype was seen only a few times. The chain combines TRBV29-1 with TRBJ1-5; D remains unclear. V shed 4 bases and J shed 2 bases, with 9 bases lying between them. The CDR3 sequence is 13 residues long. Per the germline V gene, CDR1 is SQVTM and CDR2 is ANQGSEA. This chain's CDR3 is CSVAGVGNQPQHF. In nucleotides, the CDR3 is TGCAGCGTTGCTGGGGTTGGCAATCAGCCCCAGCATTTT.

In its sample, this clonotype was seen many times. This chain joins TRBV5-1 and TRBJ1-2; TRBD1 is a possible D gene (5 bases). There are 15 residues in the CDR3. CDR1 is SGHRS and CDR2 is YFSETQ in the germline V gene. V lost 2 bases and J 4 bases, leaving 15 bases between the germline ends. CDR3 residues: CASSFQGTDRYGYTF. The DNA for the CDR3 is TGCGCCAGCAGCTTCCAGGGTACCGATCGCTATGGCTACACCTTC. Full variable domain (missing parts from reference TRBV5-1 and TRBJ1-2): KAGVTQTPRYLIKTRGQQVTLSCSPISGHRSVSWYQQTPGQGLQFLFEYFSETQRNKGNFPGRFSGRQFSNSRSEMNVSTLELGDSALYLCASSFQGTDRYGYTFGSGTRLTVV.

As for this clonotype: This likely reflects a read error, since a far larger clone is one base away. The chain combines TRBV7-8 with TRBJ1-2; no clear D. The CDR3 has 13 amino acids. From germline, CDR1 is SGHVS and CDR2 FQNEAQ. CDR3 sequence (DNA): TGTGCCAGCAGCTTAGCGTCAGACTATGGCCACACCTTC. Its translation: CASSLASDYGHTF.

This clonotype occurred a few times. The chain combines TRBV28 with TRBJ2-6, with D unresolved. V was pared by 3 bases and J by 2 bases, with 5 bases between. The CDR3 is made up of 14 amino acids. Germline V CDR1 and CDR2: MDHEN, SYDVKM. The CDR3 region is CASSLQAGANVLTF. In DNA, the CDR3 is TGTGCCAGCAGTTTGCAGGCTGGGGCCAACGTCCTGACTTTC.

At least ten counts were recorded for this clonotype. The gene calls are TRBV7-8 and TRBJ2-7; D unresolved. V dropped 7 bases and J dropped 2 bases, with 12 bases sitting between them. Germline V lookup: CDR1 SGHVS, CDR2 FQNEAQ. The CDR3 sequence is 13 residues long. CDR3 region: CASTEGPPYEQYF. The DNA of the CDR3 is TGTGCCAGCACCGAAGGACCACCCTACGAGCAGTACTTC.

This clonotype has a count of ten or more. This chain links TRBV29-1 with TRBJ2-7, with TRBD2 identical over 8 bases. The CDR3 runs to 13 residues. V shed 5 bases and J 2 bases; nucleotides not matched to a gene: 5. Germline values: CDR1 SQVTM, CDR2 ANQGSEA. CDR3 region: CSVSIAGTYEQYF. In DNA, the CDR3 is TGCAGCGTTTCCATAGCGGGAACCTACGAGCAGTACTTC.

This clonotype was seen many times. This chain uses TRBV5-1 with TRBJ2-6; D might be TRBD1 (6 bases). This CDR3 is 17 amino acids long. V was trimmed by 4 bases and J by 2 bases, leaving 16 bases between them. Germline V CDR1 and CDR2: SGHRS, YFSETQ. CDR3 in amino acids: CASSRTLRGTGANVLTF. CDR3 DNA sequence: TGCGCCAGCAGCCGTACTCTCAGGGGAACTGGGGCCAACGTCCTGACTTTC.

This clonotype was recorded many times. The CDR3 region has the DNA TGTGCCAGCTCACCACAAAGGGAGGGGCAGCCCCAGCATTTT. Its protein product is CASSPQREGQPQHF. The gene calls are TRBV18 and TRBJ1-5; tentatively, D is TRBD1 (5 bases). V lost 1 base and J 7 bases, leaving 11 bases between the germline ends. Per the germline V gene, CDR1 is KGHSH and CDR2 is LQKENI. The CDR3 extends over 14 amino acids.

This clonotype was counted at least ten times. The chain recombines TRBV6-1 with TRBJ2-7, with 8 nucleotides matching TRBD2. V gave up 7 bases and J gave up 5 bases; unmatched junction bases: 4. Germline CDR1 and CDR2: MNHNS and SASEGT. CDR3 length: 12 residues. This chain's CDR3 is CASTLAGHEQYF. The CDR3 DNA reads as TGTGCCAGCACTCTAGCGGGCCACGAGCAGTACTTC.

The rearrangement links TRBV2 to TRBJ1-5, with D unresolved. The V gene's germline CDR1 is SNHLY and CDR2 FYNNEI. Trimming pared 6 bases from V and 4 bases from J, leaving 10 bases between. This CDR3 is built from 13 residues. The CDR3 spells CASSRQKNQPQHF. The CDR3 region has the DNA TGTGCCAGCAGCAGACAAAAAAATCAGCCCCAGCATTTT.

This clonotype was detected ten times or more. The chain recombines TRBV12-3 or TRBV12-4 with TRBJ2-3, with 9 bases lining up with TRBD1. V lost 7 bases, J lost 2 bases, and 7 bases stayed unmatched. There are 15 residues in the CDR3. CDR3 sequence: CASTPDRGPTDTQYF. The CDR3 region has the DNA TGTGCCAGCACGCCGGACAGGGGACCCACAGATACGCAGTATTTT.

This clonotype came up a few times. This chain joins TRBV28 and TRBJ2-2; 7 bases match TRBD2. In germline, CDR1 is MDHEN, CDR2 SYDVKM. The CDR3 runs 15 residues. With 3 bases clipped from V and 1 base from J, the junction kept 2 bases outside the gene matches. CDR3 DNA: TGTGCCAGCAGTTTTGGGGGGGTGAACACCGGGGAGCTGTTTTTT. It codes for CASSFGGVNTGELFF.

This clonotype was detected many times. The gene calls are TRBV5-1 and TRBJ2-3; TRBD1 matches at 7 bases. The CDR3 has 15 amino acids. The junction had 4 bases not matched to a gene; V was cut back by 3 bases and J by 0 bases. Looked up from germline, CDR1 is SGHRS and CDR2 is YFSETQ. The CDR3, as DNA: TGCGCCAGCAGCTCGGGACAGACTAGCACAGATACGCAGTATTTT. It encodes CASSSGQTSTDTQYF. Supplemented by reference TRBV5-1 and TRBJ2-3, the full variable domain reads KAGVTQTPRYLIKTRGQQVTLSCSPISGHRSVSWYQQTPGQGLQFLFEYFSETQRNKGNFPGRFSGRQFSNSRSEMNVSTLELGDSALYLCASSSGQTSTDTQYFGPGTRLTVL.

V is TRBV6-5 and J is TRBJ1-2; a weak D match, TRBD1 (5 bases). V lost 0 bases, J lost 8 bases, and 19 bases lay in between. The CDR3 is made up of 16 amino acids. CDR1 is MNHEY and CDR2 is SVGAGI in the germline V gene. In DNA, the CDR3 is TGTGCCAGCAGTTACTCCCACATATCCCTCAGGGACGGCTACACCTTC. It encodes CASSYSHISLRDGYTF.

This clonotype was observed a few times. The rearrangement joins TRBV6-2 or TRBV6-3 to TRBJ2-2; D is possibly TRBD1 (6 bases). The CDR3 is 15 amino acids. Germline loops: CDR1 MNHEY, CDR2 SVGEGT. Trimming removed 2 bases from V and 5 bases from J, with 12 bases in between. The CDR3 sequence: CASSYVSGETGELFF. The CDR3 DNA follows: TGTGCCAGCAGTTACGTGTCAGGGGAAACCGGGGAGCTGTTTTTT.

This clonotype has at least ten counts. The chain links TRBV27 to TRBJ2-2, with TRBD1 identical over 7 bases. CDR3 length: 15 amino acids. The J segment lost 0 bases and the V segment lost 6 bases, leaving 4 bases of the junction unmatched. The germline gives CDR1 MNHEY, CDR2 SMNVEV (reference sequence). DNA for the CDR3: TGTGCCAGCAGCACGGACAGGCCGAACACCGGGGAGCTGTTTTTT. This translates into CASSTDRPNTGELFF.

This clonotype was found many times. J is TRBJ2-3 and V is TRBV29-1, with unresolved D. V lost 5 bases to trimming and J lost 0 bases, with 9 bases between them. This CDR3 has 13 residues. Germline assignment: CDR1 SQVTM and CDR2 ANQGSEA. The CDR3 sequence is CSVTEWSTDTQYF. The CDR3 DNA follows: TGCAGCGTTACGGAGTGGAGCACAGATACGCAGTATTTT.

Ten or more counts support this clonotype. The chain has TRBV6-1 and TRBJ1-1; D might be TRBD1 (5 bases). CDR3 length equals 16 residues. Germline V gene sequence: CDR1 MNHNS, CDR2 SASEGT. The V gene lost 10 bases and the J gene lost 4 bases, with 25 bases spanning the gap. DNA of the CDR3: TGTGCCACCTCACTAACACTTATAGGACAATCCACTGAAGCTTTCTTT. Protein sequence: CATSLTLIGQSTEAFF.

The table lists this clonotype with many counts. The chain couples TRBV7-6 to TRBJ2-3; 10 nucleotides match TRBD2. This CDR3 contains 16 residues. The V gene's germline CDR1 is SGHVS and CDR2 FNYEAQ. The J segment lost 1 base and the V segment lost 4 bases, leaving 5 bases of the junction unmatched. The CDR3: CASSWTSGTGTDTQYF. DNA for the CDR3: TGTGCCAGCAGCTGGACTAGCGGAACGGGCACAGATACGCAGTATTTT.

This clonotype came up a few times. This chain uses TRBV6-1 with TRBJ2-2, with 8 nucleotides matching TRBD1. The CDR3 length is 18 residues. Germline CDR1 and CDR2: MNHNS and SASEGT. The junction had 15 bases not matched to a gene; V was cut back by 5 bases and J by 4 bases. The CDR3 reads CASSSSRGRVIGTGELFF. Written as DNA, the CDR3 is TGTGCCAGCAGTTCTTCCAGGGGGCGCGTAATCGGCACCGGGGAGCTGTTTTTT.

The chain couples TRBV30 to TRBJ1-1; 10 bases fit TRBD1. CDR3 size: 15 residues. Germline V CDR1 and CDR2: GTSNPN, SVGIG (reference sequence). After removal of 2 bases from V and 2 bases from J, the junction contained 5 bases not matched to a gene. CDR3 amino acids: CAWSRTGGFNTEAFF. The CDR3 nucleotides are TGTGCCTGGAGTCGGACAGGGGGGTTTAACACTGAAGCTTTCTTT.

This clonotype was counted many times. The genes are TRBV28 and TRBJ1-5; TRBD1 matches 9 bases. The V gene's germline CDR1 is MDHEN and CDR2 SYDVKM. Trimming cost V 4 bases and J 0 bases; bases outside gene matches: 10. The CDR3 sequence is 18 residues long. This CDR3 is CASSSPGQGLSSNQPQHF. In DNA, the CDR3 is TGTGCCAGCAGTTCTCCGGGACAGGGCTTGAGTAGCAATCAGCCCCAGCATTTT.